Listed below are T cell receptor beta chains from one sample, sequenced in a study of shared clonotypes between healthy human individuals. Measured with immunoSEQ multiplex PCR; TCRdb has only the in-frame clones, and not every one. The profile shows about 1 million clones, approximately 72% of them singletons. Sequencing was performed on memory CD4+ T cells sorted from blood. All receptors derive from a man aged 18 to 35 in good health. Each CDR3 is given with its conserved first and last residue. Fields, in order: clone size, CDR3 length, V gene, J gene, D gene, CDR3 DNA, CDR3 protein. D genes are given only for firm matches. For some rows the clone size is stated as once, few or many, or as a class when expanded; others skip it.

clone size: .; CDR3 length: 16; V gene: TRBV30; J gene: TRBJ1-4; D gene: .; CDR3 DNA: TGTGCCTGGAGTGTACGCCGCGGCCAGGCTAATGAAAAACTGTTTTTT; CDR3 protein: CAWSVRRGQANEKLFF
clone size: .; CDR3 length: 17; V gene: TRBV28; J gene: TRBJ2-6; D gene: .; CDR3 DNA: TGTGCCAGCAGTCAACCCCAACAGGTCTCTGGGGCCAACGTCCTGACTTTC; CDR3 protein: CASSQPQQVSGANVLTF
clone size: .; CDR3 length: 11; V gene: TRBV28; J gene: TRBJ2-7; D gene: .; CDR3 DNA: TGTGCCAGCAGGGGCTCCTACGAGCAGTACTTC; CDR3 protein: CASRGSYEQYF
clone size: .; CDR3 length: 13; V gene: TRBV10-2; J gene: TRBJ2-4; D gene: .; CDR3 DNA: TGCGCCAGCAGTGATCTAGCCAAAAACATTCAGTACTTC; CDR3 protein: CASSDLAKNIQYF
clone size: few; CDR3 length: 16; V gene: TRBV18; J gene: TRBJ1-1; D gene: .; CDR3 DNA: TGTGCCAGCTCACCATCTAACAGGATTTCTCACACTGAAGCTTTCTTT; CDR3 protein: CASSPSNRISHTEAFF
clone size: once; CDR3 length: 13; V gene: TRBV10-1; J gene: TRBJ1-2; D gene: .; CDR3 DNA: TGCGCCAGCAGTGAGTCGGGCCGTGACGGCTACACCTTC; CDR3 protein: CASSESGRDGYTF
clone size: once; CDR3 length: 14; V gene: TRBV19; J gene: TRBJ1-2; D gene: .; CDR3 DNA: TGTGCCAGTAGGACGGCGGGGGCCCAGGGTGGCTACACCTTC; CDR3 protein: CASRTAGAQGGYTF
clone size: once; CDR3 length: 15; V gene: TRBV10-3; J gene: TRBJ2-1; D gene: TRBD2; CDR3 DNA: TGTGCCATCAGTGCGGAACTAGCGGGTTTCAATGAGCAGTTCTTC; CDR3 protein: CAISAELAGFNEQFF
clone size: .; CDR3 length: 15; V gene: TRBV5-1; J gene: TRBJ1-1; D gene: TRBD1; CDR3 DNA: TGCGCCAGCAGCCGCGCGACAGGGTCTCGAACTGAAGCTTTCTTT; CDR3 protein: CASSRATGSRTEAFF
clone size: .; CDR3 length: 14; V gene: TRBV7-9; J gene: TRBJ1-2; D gene: .; CDR3 DNA: TGTGCCAGCAGCCAGGGCACCCAGAACTATGGCTACACCTTC; CDR3 protein: CASSQGTQNYGYTF
clone size: .; CDR3 length: 12; V gene: TRBV6-5; J gene: TRBJ2-7; D gene: .; CDR3 DNA: TGTGCCAGCAGTTCCCTCCCGAACGAGCAGTACTTC; CDR3 protein: CASSSLPNEQYF
clone size: .; CDR3 length: 15; V gene: TRBV18; J gene: TRBJ2-7; D gene: TRBD1; CDR3 DNA: TGTGCCAGCTCACCGTCGTCAGGGGGCATCTACGAGCAGTACTTC; CDR3 protein: CASSPSSGGIYEQYF
clone size: .; CDR3 length: 17; V gene: TRBV18; J gene: TRBJ1-1; D gene: .; CDR3 DNA: TGTGCCAGCTCCCCCCCGAACGGGGGTCCAATTAACACTGAAGCTTTCTTT; CDR3 protein: CASSPPNGGPINTEAFF
clone size: .; CDR3 length: 16; V gene: TRBV28; J gene: TRBJ2-7; D gene: TRBD2; CDR3 DNA: TGTGCCAGCACTTTTCTCAGGCGGGGGGCTCTACACGAGCAGTACTTC; CDR3 protein: CASTFLRRGALHEQYF
clone size: .; CDR3 length: 16; V gene: TRBV11-2; J gene: TRBJ1-6; D gene: .; CDR3 DNA: TGTGCCAGCAGCTTCGAGGGGGGGGTCGGCGGTTCACCCCTCCACTTT; CDR3 protein: CASSFEGGVGGSPLHF
clone size: once; CDR3 length: 10; V gene: TRBV10-3; J gene: TRBJ1-5; D gene: .; CDR3 DNA: TGTGCCAGCAAGGGTCAGCCCCAGCATTTT; CDR3 protein: CASKGQPQHF
clone size: few; CDR3 length: 14; V gene: TRBV11-2; J gene: TRBJ2-1; D gene: .; CDR3 DNA: TGTGCCAGCAGCCCCCTCCGCGGGAAGAATGAGCAGTTCTTC; CDR3 protein: CASSPLRGKNEQFF
clone size: .; CDR3 length: 15; V gene: TRBV4-1; J gene: TRBJ1-2; D gene: .; CDR3 DNA: TGCGCCAGCAGGCCGGCACCTATGAATGAATATGGCTACACCTTC; CDR3 protein: CASRPAPMNEYGYTF
clone size: .; CDR3 length: 14; V gene: TRBV2; J gene: TRBJ1-1; D gene: .; CDR3 DNA: TGTGCCAGCAGAGATACGGGGGGAGCCACTGAAGCTTTCTTT; CDR3 protein: CASRDTGGATEAFF
clone size: .; CDR3 length: 13; V gene: TRBV5-6; J gene: TRBJ2-3; D gene: .; CDR3 DNA: TGTGCCAGCACCTCGGGCTTCCCAGATACGCAGTATTTT; CDR3 protein: CASTSGFPDTQYF
clone size: .; CDR3 length: 15; V gene: TRBV13; J gene: TRBJ1-1; D gene: TRBD1; CDR3 DNA: TGTGCCAGCAGCTTACAGCCAGGGGGCACCACTGAAGCTTTCTTT; CDR3 protein: CASSLQPGGTTEAFF
clone size: .; CDR3 length: 15; V gene: TRBV18; J gene: TRBJ1-3; D gene: .; CDR3 DNA: TGTGCCAGCTCGCCATACAGGGACTCTGGAAACACCATATATTTT; CDR3 protein: CASSPYRDSGNTIYF
clone size: .; CDR3 length: 15; V gene: TRBV2; J gene: TRBJ1-5; D gene: .; CDR3 DNA: TGTGCCAGCAGTGAACGGGGACTAAGCAATCAGCCCCAGCATTTT; CDR3 protein: CASSERGLSNQPQHF
clone size: once; CDR3 length: 12; V gene: TRBV2; J gene: TRBJ2-7; D gene: .; CDR3 DNA: TGTGCCAGCAGTTCCGGGTTCTACGAGCAGTACTTC; CDR3 protein: CASSSGFYEQYF
clone size: .; CDR3 length: 15; V gene: TRBV12-5; J gene: TRBJ2-2; D gene: TRBD2; CDR3 DNA: TGTGCTAGTGGTTTGAGCGGGAGGGGTACCGGGGAGCTGTTTTTT; CDR3 protein: CASGLSGRGTGELFF
clone size: .; CDR3 length: 16; V gene: TRBV28; J gene: TRBJ2-7; D gene: TRBD1; CDR3 DNA: TGTGCCAGCAGTTCCTCCGGGACAGGGAAACCCTACGAGCAGTACTTC; CDR3 protein: CASSSSGTGKPYEQYF
clone size: .; CDR3 length: 16; V gene: TRBV7-9; J gene: TRBJ1-3; D gene: .; CDR3 DNA: TGTGCCAGCAGATACGGGACTTGGGGGGCTGGAAACACCATATATTTT; CDR3 protein: CASRYGTWGAGNTIYF
clone size: .; CDR3 length: 13; V gene: TRBV11-3; J gene: TRBJ1-1; D gene: .; CDR3 DNA: TGTGCCAGCAGCTCGGTGCGAAACACTGAAGCTTTCTTT; CDR3 protein: CASSSVRNTEAFF
clone size: .; CDR3 length: 15; V gene: TRBV27; J gene: TRBJ2-1; D gene: .; CDR3 DNA: TGTGCCAGCAGTTTCAATCAGGGAACCTACAATGAGCAGTTCTTC; CDR3 protein: CASSFNQGTYNEQFF
clone size: .; CDR3 length: 13; V gene: TRBV6-5; J gene: TRBJ1-6; D gene: TRBD1; CDR3 DNA: TGTGCCAGCAGTCAGGGGGGAGATTCACCCCTCCACTTT; CDR3 protein: CASSQGGDSPLHF
clone size: .; CDR3 length: 15; V gene: TRBV7-2; J gene: TRBJ1-5; D gene: .; CDR3 DNA: TGTGCCAGCAGCTCAGGGTTTCGGGGCAATCAGCCCCAGCATTTT; CDR3 protein: CASSSGFRGNQPQHF
clone size: .; CDR3 length: 14; V gene: TRBV6-1; J gene: TRBJ2-5; D gene: TRBD2; CDR3 DNA: TGTGCCAGCAGTGGGACTAGCTTCCAAGAGACCCAGTACTTC; CDR3 protein: CASSGTSFQETQYF
clone size: .; CDR3 length: 14; V gene: TRBV10-3; J gene: TRBJ1-2; D gene: .; CDR3 DNA: TGTGCCATCACCCAAGGGGGGCAGAACTATGGCTACACCTTC; CDR3 protein: CAITQGGQNYGYTF
clone size: .; CDR3 length: 12; V gene: TRBV7-2; J gene: TRBJ2-5; D gene: .; CDR3 DNA: TGTGCCAGCAGCTTATCAGCCGGGACCCAGTACTTC; CDR3 protein: CASSLSAGTQYF
clone size: .; CDR3 length: 15; V gene: TRBV14; J gene: TRBJ2-7; D gene: .; CDR3 DNA: TGTGCCAGCAGCCCCAGGGTGTCCTCTTCCTACGAGCAGTACTTC; CDR3 protein: CASSPRVSSSYEQYF
clone size: .; CDR3 length: 13; V gene: TRBV29-1; J gene: TRBJ2-1; D gene: TRBD2; CDR3 DNA: TGCAGCGTTGTGGCGGGAGGGCCCAATGAGCAGTTCTTC; CDR3 protein: CSVVAGGPNEQFF
clone size: few; CDR3 length: 13; V gene: TRBV6-5; J gene: TRBJ1-1; D gene: .; CDR3 DNA: TGTGCCAGCAGTTACGAGGAGTACACTGAAGCTTTCTTT; CDR3 protein: CASSYEEYTEAFF